This is a list of T cell receptor beta chains from one sample in a study of CD8 T cells in ankylosing spondylitis. Each CDR3 protein is one row after TCRdb ran MiXCR on the 5' RACE reads. Here the sample spans 650,000 to 800,000 distinct CDR3 sequences, 19% being singletons. The source material was blood, either unsorted or a sorted T cell fraction (not recorded which). The receptors stem from a male donor with ankylosing spondylitis. The CDR3 runs from the conserved cysteine through the conserved F or W.

V | CDR3
TRBV12-3/TRBV12-4 | CASRKFGNTIYF
TRBV6-1 | CATRDRQAIKQGEQFF
TRBV11-2 | CASSSRTGTTDTQYF
TRBV12-3/TRBV12-4 | CASSFSAGGNEQFF
TRBV7-8 | CASSLLASPSSYNEQFF
TRBV12-3/TRBV12-4 | CASRGTRGGNEQFF
TRBV4-1 | CASSQGSGWEDLHEQYF
TRBV3-1 | CASSQGPAGGVTDTQYF
TRBV29-1 | CSVRTGGVSATNEKLFF
TRBV27 | CASSLGVRTYEQYF
TRBV20-1 | CSASGTGAGNTEAFF
TRBV5-6 | CASSPGLNYCYTF
TRBV27 | CASSLAGTGNTEAFF
TRBV5-4 | CASSGMGTVAGELFF
TRBV9 | CASSAGGYEQYF
TRBV7-2 | CASSLIKLNTEAFF
TRBV6-1 | CASSPVRESFEQYF
TRBV5-6 | CASSLYGQSGNTIYF
TRBV7-2 | CASSLIGGAYEQYF
TRBV5-1 | CASSRDLASLAGELFF
TRBV7-6 | CASSLTGWSGNTIYF
TRBV28 | CASRAGQAQETQYF
TRBV15 | CATSRLGEQFF
TRBV12-3/TRBV12-4 | CASSSRTESYGYTF
TRBV4-1 | CASSQLPGELDTQYF
TRBV9 | CASSAGAAGTGELFF
TRBV10-3 | CAIRGTTGGSYEQYF
TRBV5-1 | CASSRGQGVANEQFF
TRBV9 | CASSVGPGRNTEAFF
TRBV7-2 | CASSLEASSTGELFF
TRBV12-3/TRBV12-4 | CASSYRTGGPNEQFF
TRBV15 | CATSRKTGIGEKLFF
TRBV12-3/TRBV12-4 | CASSLAGTGGYGYTF
TRBV20-1 | CSARDLAYGYTF
TRBV29-1 | CSVEDHTRALNTQYF